These 8 T cell receptor beta chains originate from one sample sequenced in a study of cytomegalovirus exposure and HLA in healthy donors. The PCR ran on 60 Vbeta and 13 Jbeta primers. Sequenced by immunoSEQ multiplex PCR; TCRdb stores in-frame clones only, minus some. The sample consists of about 190,000 clones, over 80% of them appearing once. The specimen sequenced was PBMCs. The receptors shown here come from a man between 35 and 55 years old in good health and CMV-seropositive.

The genes are TRBV13 and TRBJ2-7; 8 positions match TRBD2. Unmatched junction bases numbered 9, after V lost 5 bases and J lost 0 bases. The CDR3 contains 16 residues. Per the germline V gene, CDR1 is PRHDT and CDR2 is FYEKMQ (reference sequence). The CDR3 is CASSPGGGGPSYEQYF. Written as DNA, the CDR3 is TGTGCCAGCAGCCCTGGGGGCGGGGGGCCCTCCTACGAGCAGTACTTC.

In DNA, the CDR3 is TGCGCCAGCAGCCAAGCCGGACAGCTTAACTATGGCTACACCTTC. Its protein is CASSQAGQLNYGYTF. V gene TRBV4-1 combines with J gene TRBJ1-2, with a possible D match to TRBD1 (6 bases). The CDR3 covers 15 residues. Germline V gene lookup returns CDR1 MGHRA and CDR2 YSYEKL. The V and J ends lost 1 base and 1 base respectively, with 10 bases between them.

V is TRBV4-2 and J is TRBJ1-2, with TRBD1 identical over 8 bases. After removal of 5 bases from V and 3 bases from J, the junction contained 8 bases not matched to a gene. The germline V gene encodes CDR1 LGHNA and CDR2 YNFKEQ. The CDR3 totals 15 residues. The chain's CDR3 is CASSTRQGLDYGYTF. DNA of the CDR3: TGTGCCAGCAGCACCCGACAGGGGCTCGACTATGGCTACACCTTC.

The genes are TRBV5-1 and TRBJ2-7; weak D call: TRBD2 (5 bases). Per germline, CDR1 SGHRS and CDR2 YFSETQ. The ends were cut back, 3 bases at V and 9 bases at J, with 13 bases in the middle. CDR3 length: 12 amino acids. The CDR3 loop reads CASSSNVEGQYF. The CDR3 DNA is TGCGCCAGCAGCTCCAATGTTGAGGGGCAGTACTTC.

The V call is TRBV5-6, the J call TRBJ2-7, with 9 bases matching TRBD2. This CDR3 comprises 14 residues. Germline V lookup: CDR1 SGHDT, CDR2 YYEEEE. After removal of 4 bases from V and 6 bases from J, the junction contained 8 bases not matched to a gene. The CDR3 loop is CASSAGGDDIEQYF. In DNA form, the CDR3 reads TGTGCCAGCAGCGCGGGGGGGGATGATATCGAGCAGTACTTC.

The gene calls are TRBV27 and TRBJ2-3; weak D call: TRBD2 (6 bases). Germline V gene lookup returns CDR1 MNHEY and CDR2 SMNVEV (reference sequence). This CDR3 is built from 14 residues. Trimming left V 5 bases short and J 2 bases short, with 11 bases between. CDR3 sequence reads: CASSGGLYTDTQYF. CDR3 nucleotides: TGTGCCAGCAGTGGGGGACTTTACACAGATACGCAGTATTTT.

This chain connects TRBV19 to TRBJ2-5, with D unresolved. V was clipped by 3 bases and J by 5 bases, with 10 bases between them. Per germline, CDR1 LNHDA and CDR2 SQIVND (reference sequence). This CDR3 region has 13 residues. The chain's CDR3 is CASSIRSVETQYF. CDR3 nucleotides: TGTGCCAGTAGTATCCGTAGTGTGGAGACCCAGTACTTC. The whole variable domain, remainder taken from reference TRBV19 and TRBJ2-5, is DGGITQSPKYLFRKEGQNVTLSCEQNLNHDAMYWYRQDPGQGLRLIYYSQIVNDFQKGDIAEGYSVSREKKESFPLTVTSAQKNPTAFYLCASSIRSVETQYFGPGTRLLVL.

The V gene is TRBV5-1, the J gene TRBJ2-7; no clear D. The germline V gene encodes CDR1 SGHRS and CDR2 YFSETQ. This CDR3 has 13 residues. The V end lost 4 bases, the J end lost 2 bases, and 10 bases lay between the germline ends. The CDR3 spells CASSLTGTYEQYF. The CDR3 bases are TGCGCCAGCAGCCTGACGGGTACCTACGAGCAGTACTTC.